This record concerns one TCR beta chain sequence. This CDR3 region has 11 residues. V gave up 3 bases and J gave up 15 bases, with 15 bases separating them. Germline CDR1 reads DFQATT; CDR2 reads SNEGSKA (reference sequence). MiXCR was run by TCRdb on the RT-PCR reads, yielding one entry per CDR3 protein. The repertoire holds 4,000 or so distinct CDR3 sequences, with around 36% as singletons. The sample was memory CD4+ T cells from salivary gland. The chain is built from TRBV20-1 and TRBJ1-5; weak D call: TRBD1 (5 bases). This receptor was identified in a female donor with primary Sjogren's syndrome. CDR3 protein: CSARGTSGWHF. The DNA of the CDR3 is TGCAGTGCTAGGGGGACTAGCGGGTGGCATTTT.